Each of the 27 T cell receptor beta chains below was sequenced from the same sample in a study of beta chain features in type 1 diabetes. Sequenced material consisted of expressed TCRB transcripts (all of the isolated RNA was reverse transcribed). Repertoires were generated with immunoSEQ multiplex PCR, while TCRdb's copy carries only in-frame clones and drops some. The sample has around 500,000 clones, approximately 10% seen once. The sequencing sample was made of naive CD4+ T cells from blood. The receptors come from a woman younger than 30 in good health.

The chain employs TRBV6-5 and TRBJ2-4, with D possibly being TRBD2 (6 bases). V gave up 8 bases and J gave up 3 bases, with 17 bases separating them. There are 15 residues in the CDR3. Germline V gene lookup returns CDR1 MNHEY and CDR2 SVGAGI. Here the CDR3 reads CASSSRGAGKNIQYF. The CDR3 DNA sequence: TGTGCCAGCTCCTCTCGCGGGGCGGGCAAAAACATTCAGTACTTC.

The gene calls are TRBV13 and TRBJ2-3, with D possibly called TRBD1 or TRBD2 (5 bases each). With 6 bases removed from V and 3 bases from J, the gap between germline ends came to 13 bases. Germline lookup yields CDR1 PRHDT and CDR2 FYEKMQ (reference sequence). The CDR3 is made up of 14 amino acids. CDR3 residues: CASSYRDLTDTQYF. DNA for the CDR3: TGTGCCAGCAGTTACCGGGACCTTACAGATACGCAGTATTTT.

In this sample, this clone turned up a few times. The rearrangement joins TRBV25-1 to TRBJ1-4; no definite D call. V was shortened by 2 bases and J by 3 bases, with 10 bases between the two germline ends. The CDR3 covers 15 residues. CDR1 is MGHDK and CDR2 is SYGVNS in the germline V gene. For the CDR3, the DNA is TGTGCCAGCAGTGAACAGAAACGTCCTAATGAAAAACTGTTTTTT. Protein: CASSEQKRPNEKLFF. The full variable domain, its missing parts supplied by reference TRBV25-1 and TRBJ1-4, is EADIYQTPRYLVIGTGKKITLECSQTMGHDKMYWYQQDPGMELHLIHYSYGVNSTEKGDLSSESTVSRIRTEHFPLTLESARPSHTSQYLCASSEQKRPNEKLFFGSGTQLSVL.

This chain connects TRBV30 to TRBJ1-2; D gene ambiguous. The CDR3 runs to 13 residues. V was trimmed by 0 bases and J by 6 bases, leaving 11 bases between them. Germline lookup yields CDR1 GTSNPN and CDR2 SVGIG (reference sequence). The CDR3 DNA follows: TGTGCCTGGAGTGTAAGGGTAGTGGATGGCTACACCTTC. Its translation: CAWSVRVVDGYTF. The full variable domain, completed using reference TRBV30 and TRBJ1-2, is SQTIHQWPATLVQPVGSPLSLECTVEGTSNPNLYWYRQAAGRGLQLLFYSVGIGQISSEVPQNLSASRPQDRQFILSSKKLLLSDSGFYLCAWSVRVVDGYTFGSGTRLTVV.

CDR3 DNA: TGCGCCAGCAACCGGGACCCCTTGGGAGAGACCCAGTACTTC. Translated: CASNRDPLGETQYF. The J gene is TRBJ2-5, the V gene TRBV5-1, with D perhaps assigned TRBD1 or TRBD2 (5 bases each). The CDR3 runs 14 residues. The germline V and J ends were trimmed by 6 bases and 4 bases, with 16 bases remaining between them. Germline V lookup: CDR1 SGHRS, CDR2 YFSETQ.

The chain uses TRBV9 and TRBJ1-3; 9 bases fit TRBD1. J was trimmed by 2 bases and V by 4 bases; bases with no gene match: 7. This CDR3 is built from 16 residues. The germline CDR1 and CDR2 sequences are SGDLS and YYNGEE. The DNA for the CDR3 is TGTGCCAGCAGCCCGCGGACAGGGGAGACTGGAAACACCATATATTTT. Translated: CASSPRTGETGNTIYF. Variable domain in full (rest from reference TRBV9 and TRBJ1-3): DSGVTQTPKHLITATGQRVTLRCSPRSGDLSVYWYQQSLDQGLQFLIQYYNGEERAKGNILERFSAQQFPDLHSELNLSSLELGDSALYFCASSPRTGETGNTIYFGEGSWLTVV.

The rearrangement links TRBV6-1 to TRBJ2-3; 8 bases map to TRBD2. This CDR3 is built from 15 residues. The V gene end was trimmed by 4 bases and the J gene end by 1 base; junction bases not matched to a gene: 4. Germline CDR1 is MNHNS and CDR2 is SASEGT. DNA of the CDR3: TGTGCCAGCAGTGTCAAGACTAGCGGCACAGATACGCAGTATTTT. This encodes CASSVKTSGTDTQYF.

There are a few counts of this clone. The chain joins TRBV7-2 to TRBJ2-3; D gene uncertain. Trimming removed 5 bases at V and 6 bases at J, with 6 bases between. CDR3 length: 11 residues. CDR1 SGHTA and CDR2 FQGNSA come from the germline V gene. CDR3 in DNA: TGTGCCAGCAGCGGTAGGGATACGCAGTATTTT. The encoded protein is CASSGRDTQYF. Full variable domain (outside the CDR3, taken from reference TRBV7-2 and TRBJ2-3): GAGVSQSPSNKVTEKGKDVELRCDPISGHTALYWYRQSLGQGLEFLIYFQGNSAPDKSGLPSDRFSAERTGGSVSTLTIQRTQQEDSAVYLCASSGRDTQYFGPGTRLTVL.

The rearrangement joins TRBV5-1 to TRBJ2-1; possible D gene TRBD1, 6 bases. Trimming left V 4 bases short and J 0 bases short, with 8 bases between. The CDR3 loop spans 14 amino acids. CDR1 and CDR2 (germline): SGHRS, YFSETQ. CDR3 DNA: TGCGCCAGCAGCCCGGACAGCTCCTACAATGAGCAGTTCTTC. This translates into CASSPDSSYNEQFF.

The CDR3 sequence: CSVEDLSGRDSYEQYV. CDR3 nucleotide sequence: TGCAGCGTTGAAGATCTCTCCGGAAGGGACTCCTACGAGCAGTACGTC. The chain is built from TRBV29-1 and TRBJ2-7; no reliable D call. V dropped 0 bases and J dropped 0 bases, with 15 bases sitting between them. The CDR3 loop spans 16 amino acids. CDR1 is SQVTM and CDR2 is ANQGSEA in the germline V gene.

The chain carries TRBV7-2 and TRBJ2-5, with 12 bases fitting TRBD2. Germline V gene lookup returns CDR1 SGHTA and CDR2 FQGNSA. J gave up 3 bases and V 7 bases, and 6 bases lay outside the gene matches. CDR3 size: 15 residues. The DNA of the CDR3 is TGTGCCAGCAACCATGGACTAGCGGGAAAAGAGACCCAGTACTTC. Translation: CASNHGLAGKETQYF.

The rearrangement joins TRBV19 to TRBJ1-1, with 11 bases fitting TRBD1. CDR1 is LNHDA and CDR2 is SQIVND in the germline V gene (reference sequence). The CDR3 runs 14 residues. The junction had 5 bases not matched to a gene; V was cut back by 3 bases and J by 8 bases. CDR3 DNA: TGTGCCAGTAGTATGGACAGGGGGCGGGCCGAAGCTTTCTTT. This gives the protein CASSMDRGRAEAFF.

The gene calls are TRBV11-2 and TRBJ2-4; possible D gene TRBD2, 5 bases. V was trimmed by 7 bases and J by 7 bases, leaving 20 bases between them. The germline V gene has CDR1 SGHAT and CDR2 FQNNGV. The CDR3 loop spans 15 amino acids. In DNA, the CDR3 is TGTGCCAGCACCCAATTGACGGGGTACGTCAACATTCAGTACTTC. Translated, it gives CASTQLTGYVNIQYF.

The chain carries TRBV27 and TRBJ1-1; 7 nucleotides align to TRBD1. V trimming: 6 bases; J trimming: 4 bases; junction bases outside the gene matches: 8. Germline V gives CDR1 MNHEY, CDR2 SMNVEV (reference sequence). CDR3 size: 14 residues. The CDR3 is CASRKRQGGTEAFF. The CDR3, as DNA: TGTGCCAGCAGGAAACGACAGGGTGGCACTGAAGCTTTCTTT.

This sequence joins TRBV4-1 and TRBJ2-2; either TRBD1 or TRBD2 may supply D (5 bases each). Germline V gene sequence: CDR1 MGHRA, CDR2 YSYEKL. This CDR3 is 16 amino acids long. Trimming pared 3 bases from V and 3 bases from J, leaving 14 bases between. The CDR3 DNA is TGCGCCAGCAGCCACCGCAAGGGGAGATACACCGGGGAGCTGTTTTTT. It encodes CASSHRKGRYTGELFF.

The chain employs TRBV29-1 and TRBJ2-3; the D gene is possibly TRBD2 (6 bases). Looked up from germline, CDR1 is SQVTM and CDR2 is ANQGSEA. V was clipped by 4 bases and J by 7 bases, with 12 bases between them. The CDR3 consists of 12 residues. The CDR3 DNA reads as TGCAGCGTTGTCACTAGCTCAAATACGCAGTATTTT. Translation: CSVVTSSNTQYF.

The rearrangement joins TRBV7-9 to TRBJ1-3; 7 bases agree with TRBD1. Unmatched junction bases numbered 4, after V lost 5 bases and J lost 3 bases. Germline CDR1 is SEHNR and CDR2 is FQNEAQ (reference sequence). This CDR3 is 14 amino acids long. DNA of the CDR3: TGTGCCAGCAGCGTCGACAGGGATGGAAACACCATATATTTT. Translated, it gives CASSVDRDGNTIYF.

The V gene is TRBV29-1, the J gene TRBJ2-1; 8 nucleotides line up with TRBD2. V shed 8 bases, J shed 1 base, and the junction held 13 bases outside the gene matches. The CDR3 extends over 16 amino acids. Germline CDR1 SQVTM, CDR2 ANQGSEA. The CDR3 DNA reads as TGCAGCTCGGGAGGGGGTAGGGCAGAATCCTACAATGAGCAGTTCTTC. It translates to CSSGGGRAESYNEQFF.

On this clone: The same CDR3 also results from other DNA sequences found in this sample. The chain couples TRBV9 to TRBJ2-5; 13 positions agree with TRBD2. CDR1 is SGDLS and CDR2 is YYNGEE in the germline V gene. CDR3 length: 14 residues. The trim removed 3 bases at V and 5 bases at J, leaving 1 base unmatched. Here the CDR3 DNA reads TGTGCCAGCAGCGCGGGACTAGCGGGGGAGACCCAGTACTTC. Translation: CASSAGLAGETQYF.

This clone was observed a few times. This chain uses TRBV2 with TRBJ2-3; TRBD1 matches at 9 bases. Per germline, CDR1 SNHLY and CDR2 FYNNEI. The CDR3 is made up of 15 amino acids. Germline trimming cut 8 bases from V and 2 bases from J; bases unmatched to any gene: 8. The CDR3, as DNA: TGTGCCAGCTCCGGGACAGGGATGACCACAGATACGCAGTATTTT. Protein sequence: CASSGTGMTTDTQYF.

This clone has more than one count but fewer than ten. The chain combines TRBV29-1 with TRBJ2-5; D not resolved. V lost 7 bases to trimming and J lost 3 bases, with 18 bases between them. Germline V gives CDR1 SQVTM, CDR2 ANQGSEA. The CDR3 runs 14 residues. CDR3 nucleotide sequence: TGCAGCGCCGAGCACGTTTACCGAGAAGAGACCCAGTACTTC. This translates into CSAEHVYREETQYF.

This clone was observed a few times. The gene calls are TRBV14 and TRBJ2-7; 7 bases agree with TRBD2. The ends lost 5 bases at V and 2 bases at J; junction bases unmatched: 9. In germline, CDR1 is SGHDN, CDR2 FVKESK. This CDR3 has 15 amino acids. In nucleotides, the CDR3 is TGTGCCAGCAGCATCCCCCGGCTAGCGGCCTACGAGCAGTACGTC. It yields the protein CASSIPRLAAYEQYV.

The V gene is TRBV4-3, the J gene TRBJ2-7, with no clear D. V lost 1 base, J lost 1 base, and 5 bases lay in between. Per the germline V gene, CDR1 is LGHNA and CDR2 is YSLEER. The CDR3 is 13 residues long. The CDR3 loop is CASSQVISYEQYF. The CDR3 coding sequence is TGCGCCAGCAGCCAAGTCATTTCCTACGAGCAGTACTTC.

The rearrangement links TRBV25-1 to TRBJ1-2; D uncertain. This CDR3 region has 15 residues. Trimming took off 1 base at V and 4 bases at J, with 13 bases between the two ends. In germline, CDR1 is MGHDK, CDR2 SYGVNS. CDR3 coding DNA: TGTGCCAGCAGTGAATTGGGGAATTCGGGCTATGGCTACACCTTC. Protein product: CASSELGNSGYGYTF.

This chain connects TRBV29-1 to TRBJ1-2; D unresolved. The CDR3 length is 11 residues. Germline V CDR1 and CDR2: SQVTM, ANQGSEA. V was pared by 4 bases and J by 6 bases, with 9 bases between. The CDR3 region has the DNA TGCAGCGTTGGCCCCCCGGATGGCTACACCTTC. Translated, it gives CSVGPPDGYTF.

There are a few counts of this clone. The CDR3 region is CASSPGASGARTDTQYF. For the CDR3, the DNA is TGTGCCAGCAGCCCGGGGGCTAGCGGGGCCCGCACAGATACGCAGTATTTT. V is TRBV5-4 and J is TRBJ2-3; 9 nucleotides agree with TRBD2. The CDR3 has 17 residues. V shed 4 bases, J shed 1 base, and the junction held 10 bases outside the gene matches. The V gene's germline CDR1 is SGHNT and CDR2 YYREEE (reference sequence).

The V and J genes are TRBV29-1 and TRBJ2-2, with 7 bases that match TRBD2. The CDR3 covers 15 residues. Trimming cost V 1 base and J 4 bases; bases outside gene matches: 6. Germline V gene lookup returns CDR1 SQVTM and CDR2 ANQGSEA. CDR3: CSVEGTRASTGELFF. The CDR3 nucleotides are TGCAGCGTTGAAGGGACTAGGGCGAGCACCGGGGAGCTGTTTTTT.